A single sample is the source of the 2 T cell receptor beta chains below, sequenced in a study of blood T cell repertoires in COVID-19 (dated by TCRdb to the early 2020s). Receptors were amplified or captured by the immunoSEQ multiplex PCR assay. TCRdb obtained this table from immuneACCESS and retained in-frame rearrangements with V and J assigned. These tables miss some clones; where compared with another copy, unresolved V genes account for less than half of the shortfall, and the remainder is unexplained. Counted in this sample were 65,000 to 90,000 clones; roughly 86% of them appeared once. Clones ranked in the top ten supply 7% to 9% of the sample. Sequencing was carried out using peripheral blood. These receptors all stem from a man between 50 and 59 years old with active COVID-19.

The V call is TRBV5-1, the J call TRBJ2-1; 9 bases line up with TRBD2. The V and J ends lost 4 bases and 5 bases, in that order; junction bases with no gene match: 7. The CDR3 has 15 residues. Germline assignment: CDR1 SGHRS and CDR2 YFSETQ. CDR3 loop: CASSPPLAGNNEQFF. DNA for the CDR3: TGCGCCAGCAGCCCTCCGCTAGCGGGAAACAATGAGCAGTTCTTC.

The rearrangement uses TRBV5-6 and TRBJ2-3; 11 positions agree with TRBD2. The CDR3 has 16 residues. Germline V CDR1 and CDR2: SGHDT, YYEEEE. The trim removed 0 bases at V and 4 bases at J, leaving 4 bases unmatched. CDR3 loop: CASSLAVTSGADTQYF. CDR3 sequence (DNA): TGTGCCAGCAGCTTGGCTGTGACTAGCGGGGCAGATACGCAGTATTTT. Full variable domain (remainder filled in from reference TRBV5-6 and TRBJ2-3): DAGVTQSPTHLIKTRGQQVTLRCSPKSGHDTVSWYQQALGQGPQFIFQYYEEEERQRGNFPDRFSGHQFPNYSSELNVNALLLGDSALYLCASSLAVTSGADTQYFGPGTRLTVL.